This entry features one T cell receptor beta chain sequence. The antigen remains undetermined. This entry belongs to a study of blood T cells in healthy people across ages. General study results and limits: Per million T cells, TCR beta diversity dropped about linearly as age rose.

A second PCR of 7 to 11 cycles used a sample-barcoded 5' primer and a J-beta primer mix. TCRdb called the 5' RACE reads again in MiXCR, with one record for every CDR3 protein. This table holds 850,000 to 1,300,000 distinct CDR3 sequences, less than 50% found once. Trimming cost V 7 bases and J 5 bases; bases outside gene matches: 20. The CDR3 is made up of 17 amino acids. Looked up from germline, CDR1 is SGHDT and CDR2 is YYEEEE. The clonotype originates from an older woman in good health. Sequenced material: blood. V gene TRBV5-6 combines with J gene TRBJ1-1, with 7 bases aligning to TRBD1. The CDR3 DNA reads TGTGCCAGCCTAAACCCTCCGTCCCTGACAGGGCGAACTGAAGCTTTCTTT. It is translated as CASLNPPSLTGRTEAFF. Based on the CDR3 plus reference TRBV5-6 and TRBJ1-1, the full variable domain is DAGVTQSPTHLIKTRGQQVTLRCSPKSGHDTVSWYQQALGQGPQFIFQYYEEEERQRGNFPDRFSGHQFPNYSSELNVNALLLGDSALYLCASLNPPSLTGRTEAFFGQGTRLTVV.